The entry that follows covers one T cell receptor (beta chain) sequence. Its specificity is not known. Trimming cost V 7 bases and J 0 bases; bases outside gene matches: 0. The V gene's germline CDR1 is MNHNS and CDR2 SASEGT. This CDR3 is 13 amino acids long. This entry belongs to a study of cytomegalovirus exposure and HLA in healthy donors. Findings and limits, study-wide: A later analysis linked a missense variant in DCLRE1C to the trimming of TCR beta V and J genes. The analysis excluded some indistinguishable V segments, including TRBV6-2 and TRBV6-3.

Primers: 60 Vbeta forward and 13 Jbeta reverse. As handled by the study authors: Approximately 80 million unique TCR beta chains, about 11 million of them shared, were counted by a later analysis. Using immunoSEQ multiplex PCR, the repertoire was profiled, and TCRdb retains in-frame clones only, with some absent. V, J and clone size are taken as reported in that table, and D and trimming were inferred from the DNA itself. This table holds some 180,000 clones, roughly four fifths found once. The sequenced material came from PBMCs. This clonotype originated in a man aged 18 to 29 in good health and CMV-seronegative. The J gene is TRBJ2-3, the V gene TRBV6-1, with TRBD2 matching over 8 bases. The DNA for the CDR3 is TGTGCCAGCACTAGCGGGAGCACAGATACGCAGTATTTT. Protein product: CASTSGSTDTQYF.